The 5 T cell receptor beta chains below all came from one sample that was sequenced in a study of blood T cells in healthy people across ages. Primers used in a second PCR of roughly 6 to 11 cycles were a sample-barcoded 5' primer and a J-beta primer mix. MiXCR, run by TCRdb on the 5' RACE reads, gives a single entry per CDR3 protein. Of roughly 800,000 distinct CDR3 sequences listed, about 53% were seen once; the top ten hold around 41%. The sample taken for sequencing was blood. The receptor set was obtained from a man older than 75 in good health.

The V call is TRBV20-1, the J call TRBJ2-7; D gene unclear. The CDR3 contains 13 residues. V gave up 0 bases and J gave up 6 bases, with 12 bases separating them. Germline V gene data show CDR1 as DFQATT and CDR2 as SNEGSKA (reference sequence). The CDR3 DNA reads TGCAGTGCTAGAGATGCCTATAGTGGCGAGCAGTACTTC. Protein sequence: CSARDAYSGEQYF.

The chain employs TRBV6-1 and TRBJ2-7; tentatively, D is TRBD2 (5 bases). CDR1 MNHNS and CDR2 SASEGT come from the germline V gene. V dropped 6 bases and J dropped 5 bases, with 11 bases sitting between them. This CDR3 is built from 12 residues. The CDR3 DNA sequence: TGTGCCAGCAGGTCGCGGGCTCACGAGCAGTACTTC. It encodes CASRSRAHEQYF.

The CDR3 nucleotides read TGTGCCAGCAGCCCAACGGGAGCCCCCTACAATGAGCAGTTCTTC. Protein sequence: CASSPTGAPYNEQFF. This chain links TRBV9 with TRBJ2-1; D may be TRBD2 (6 bases). The germline gives CDR1 SGDLS, CDR2 YYNGEE. This CDR3 is 15 amino acids long. Trimming took off 4 bases at V and 2 bases at J, with 13 bases between the two ends.

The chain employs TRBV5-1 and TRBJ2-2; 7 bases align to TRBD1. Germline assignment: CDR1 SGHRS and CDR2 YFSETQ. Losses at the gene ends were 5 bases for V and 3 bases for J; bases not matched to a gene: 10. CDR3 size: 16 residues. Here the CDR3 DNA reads TGCGCCAGCAGTTCCAAAACAGGGGTCCACACCGGGGAGCTGTTTTTT. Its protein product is CASSSKTGVHTGELFF.

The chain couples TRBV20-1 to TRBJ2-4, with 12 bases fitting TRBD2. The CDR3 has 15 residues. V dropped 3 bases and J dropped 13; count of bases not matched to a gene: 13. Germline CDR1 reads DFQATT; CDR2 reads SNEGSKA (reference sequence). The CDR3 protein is CSARTSGSGLGEQYF. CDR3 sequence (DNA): TGCAGTGCTAGGACTAGCGGGAGCGGCTTGGGAGAGCAGTACTTC.